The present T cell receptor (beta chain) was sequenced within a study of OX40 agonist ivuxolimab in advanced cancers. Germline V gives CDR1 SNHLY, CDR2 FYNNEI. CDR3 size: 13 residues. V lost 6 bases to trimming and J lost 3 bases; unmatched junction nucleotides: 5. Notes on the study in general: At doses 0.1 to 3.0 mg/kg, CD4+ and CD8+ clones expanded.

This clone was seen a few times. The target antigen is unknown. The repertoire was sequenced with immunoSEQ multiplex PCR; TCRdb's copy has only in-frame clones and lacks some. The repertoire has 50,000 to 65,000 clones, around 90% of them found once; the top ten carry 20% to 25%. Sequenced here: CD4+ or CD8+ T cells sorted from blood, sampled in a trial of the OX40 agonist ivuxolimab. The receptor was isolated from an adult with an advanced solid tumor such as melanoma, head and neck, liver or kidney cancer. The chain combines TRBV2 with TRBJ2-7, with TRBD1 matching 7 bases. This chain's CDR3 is CASRGQERYEQYF. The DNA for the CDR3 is TGTGCCAGCAGAGGACAGGAACGCTACGAGCAGTACTTC. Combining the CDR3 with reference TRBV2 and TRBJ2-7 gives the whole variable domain EPEVTQTPSHQVTQMGQEVILRCVPISNHLYFYWYRQILGQKVEFLVSFYNNEISEKSEIFDDQFSVERPDGSNFTLKIRSTKLEDSAMYFCASRGQERYEQYFGPGTRLTVT.